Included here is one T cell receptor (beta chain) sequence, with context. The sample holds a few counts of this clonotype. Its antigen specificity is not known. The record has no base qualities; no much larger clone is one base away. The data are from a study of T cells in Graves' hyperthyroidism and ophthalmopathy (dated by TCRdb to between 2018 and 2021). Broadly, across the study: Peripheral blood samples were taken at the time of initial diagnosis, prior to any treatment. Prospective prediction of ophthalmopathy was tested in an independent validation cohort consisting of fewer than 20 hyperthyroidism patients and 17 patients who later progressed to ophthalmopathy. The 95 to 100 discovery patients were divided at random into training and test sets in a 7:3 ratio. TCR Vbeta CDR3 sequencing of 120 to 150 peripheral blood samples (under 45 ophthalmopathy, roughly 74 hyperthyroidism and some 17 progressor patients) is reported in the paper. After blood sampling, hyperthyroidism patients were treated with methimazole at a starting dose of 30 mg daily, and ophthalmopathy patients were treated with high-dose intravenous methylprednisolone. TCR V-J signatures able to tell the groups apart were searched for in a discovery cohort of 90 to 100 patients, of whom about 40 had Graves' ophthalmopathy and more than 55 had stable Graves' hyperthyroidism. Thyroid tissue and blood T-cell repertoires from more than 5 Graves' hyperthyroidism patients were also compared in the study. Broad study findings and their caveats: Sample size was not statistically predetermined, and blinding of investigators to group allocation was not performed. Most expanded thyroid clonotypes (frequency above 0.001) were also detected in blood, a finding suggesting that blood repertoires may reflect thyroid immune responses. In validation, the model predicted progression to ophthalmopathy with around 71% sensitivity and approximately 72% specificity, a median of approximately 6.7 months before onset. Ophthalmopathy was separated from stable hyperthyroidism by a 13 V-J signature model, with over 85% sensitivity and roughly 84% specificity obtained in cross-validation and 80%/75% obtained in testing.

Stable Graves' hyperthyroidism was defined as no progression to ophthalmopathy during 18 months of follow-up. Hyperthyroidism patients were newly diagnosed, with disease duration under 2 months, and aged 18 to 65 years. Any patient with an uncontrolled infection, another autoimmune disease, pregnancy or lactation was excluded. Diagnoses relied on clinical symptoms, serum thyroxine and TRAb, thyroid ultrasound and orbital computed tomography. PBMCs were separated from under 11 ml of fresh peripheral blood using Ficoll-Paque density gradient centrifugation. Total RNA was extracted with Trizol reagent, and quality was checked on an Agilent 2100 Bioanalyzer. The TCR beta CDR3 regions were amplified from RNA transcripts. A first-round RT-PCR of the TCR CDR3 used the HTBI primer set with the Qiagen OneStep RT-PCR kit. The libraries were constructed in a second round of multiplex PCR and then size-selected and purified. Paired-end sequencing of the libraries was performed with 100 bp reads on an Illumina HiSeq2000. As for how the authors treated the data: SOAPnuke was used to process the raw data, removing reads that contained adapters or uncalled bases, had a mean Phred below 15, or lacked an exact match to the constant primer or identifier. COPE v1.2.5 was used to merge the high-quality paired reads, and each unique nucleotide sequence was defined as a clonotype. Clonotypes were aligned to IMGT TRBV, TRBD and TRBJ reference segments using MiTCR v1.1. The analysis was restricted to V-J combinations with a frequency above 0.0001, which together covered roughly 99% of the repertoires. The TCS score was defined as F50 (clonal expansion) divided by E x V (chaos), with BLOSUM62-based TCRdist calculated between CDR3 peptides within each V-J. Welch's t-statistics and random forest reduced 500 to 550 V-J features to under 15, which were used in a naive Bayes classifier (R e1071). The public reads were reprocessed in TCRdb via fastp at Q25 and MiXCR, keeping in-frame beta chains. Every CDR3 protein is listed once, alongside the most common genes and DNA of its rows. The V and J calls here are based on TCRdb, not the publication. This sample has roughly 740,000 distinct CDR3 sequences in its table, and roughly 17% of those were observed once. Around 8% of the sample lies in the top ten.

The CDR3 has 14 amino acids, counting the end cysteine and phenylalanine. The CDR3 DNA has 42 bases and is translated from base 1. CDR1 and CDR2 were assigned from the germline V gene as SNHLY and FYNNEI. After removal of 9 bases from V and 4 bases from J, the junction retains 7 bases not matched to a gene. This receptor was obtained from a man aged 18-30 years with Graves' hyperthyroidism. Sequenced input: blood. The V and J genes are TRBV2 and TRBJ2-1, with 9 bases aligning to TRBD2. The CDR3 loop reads CASGGRGGYNEQFF. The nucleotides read TGTGCCAGTGGCGGGCGGGGGGGGTACAATGAGCAGTTCTTC.